These T cell receptor beta chains were read from a single sample in a study of T cells in Graves' hyperthyroidism and ophthalmopathy. TCRdb redid the calling of the multiplex PCR reads with MiXCR, one entry per CDR3 protein. The sample has some 150,000 distinct CDR3 sequences; approximately 24% are singletons. Sequenced input: blood. These receptors came from a woman aged 45 to 65 with Graves' hyperthyroidism that later progressed to Graves' ophthalmopathy. Each CDR3 is given with its conserved first and last residue. A D gene is named only where the DNA matches it firmly. Clone size appears in some rows only: once, few, many, or a class for an expanded clone.

D gene | J gene | V gene | clone size | CDR3 DNA | CDR3 protein
TRBD1 | TRBJ1-2 | TRBV10-3 | few | TGTGCCATCAGTGAGTCCTGGGGGGACAGGGACTATGGCTACACCTTC | CAISESWGDRDYGYTF
TRBD2 | TRBJ2-5 | TRBV24-1 | many | TGTGCCACCAGTGACGCGGGAGGGCCGGAGACCCAGTACTTC | CATSDAGGPETQYF
NA | TRBJ2-3 | TRBV3-1 | NA | TGTGCCAGTGGCGGCGGGCCCGGAGATACGCAGTATTTT | CASGGGPGDTQYF
NA | TRBJ2-4 | TRBV28 | many | TGTGCCAGCAGCCGAGGCGGTTTTCTAGCCAAAAACATTCAGTACTTC | CASSRGGFLAKNIQYF
NA | TRBJ1-1 | TRBV5-1 | few | TGCGCCAGCAGCTTGATGGGAAACACTGAAACTTTCTTT | CASSLMGNTETFF
TRBD2 | TRBJ2-5 | TRBV18 | NA | TGTGCCAGCTCACCAAAAGCGGGGCAAGAGACCCAGTACTTC | CASSPKAGQETQYF
NA | TRBJ2-7 | TRBV10-3 | NA | TGTGCCATCAGTCATCAGGGGTCCGAGCAGTACTTC | CAISHQGSEQYF
NA | TRBJ2-1 | TRBV7-3 | NA | TGTGCCAGCAGCACCCGGCCCGGCAATGAGCAGTTCTTC | CASSTRPGNEQFF
TRBD2 | TRBJ2-3 | TRBV4-2 | many | TGTGCCAGCAGCCAAGATGGGGTTTCGCAGGGACTAGCGGGAGCTAGCACAGATACGCAGTATTTT | CASSQDGVSQGLAGASTDTQYF
NA | TRBJ1-1 | TRBV28 | many | TGTGCCAGCATCCAGGACAGCATGAACACTGAAGCTTTCTTT | CASIQDSMNTEAFF
TRBD2 | TRBJ2-1 | TRBV18 | many | TGCGCCAGCAGCCCAAGGACTAGCGGATACAATGAGCAGTTCTTC | CASSPRTSGYNEQFF
NA | TRBJ2-5 | TRBV28 | many | TGTGCCAGCAGTCCCGGGACACCCCAAGAGACCCAGTACTTC | CASSPGTPQETQYF
TRBD1 | TRBJ1-5 | TRBV12-3/TRBV12-4 | many | TGTGCCAGCAGGGGACAGGGTCATCAGCCCCAGCATTTT | CASRGQGHQPQHF
NA | TRBJ1-6 | TRBV20-1 | many | TGCAGTGCACAACAGGGTAGGAATTCACCCCTCCACTTT | CSAQQGRNSPLHF
NA | TRBJ2-7 | TRBV27 | few | TGTGCCAGCAGTTTTGTGGGCCCAACCGACTCCTACGAGCAGTACTTC | CASSFVGPTDSYEQYF
NA | TRBJ1-4 | TRBV2 | many | TGTGCCAGCAGTGAGGGAGGAAATGAAAAACTGTTTTTT | CASSEGGNEKLFF
NA | TRBJ2-1 | TRBV11-2 | many | TGTGCCAGCAGCTTAGTCCCGGACACGGGTTCTGAGCAGTTCTTC | CASSLVPDTGSEQFF